The 29 T cell receptor beta chains given below trace back to one sample, sequenced in a study of T cell responses to AZD1222 COVID-19 vaccine. Method: immunoSEQ multiplex PCR; TCRdb's copy keeps in-frame clones and lacks some. The repertoire has approximately 99,000 clones, 85% to 90% of them found once; the top ten carry about 3.3%. The sequences come from peripheral blood, collected on day 0 of AZD1222 vaccination. These receptor sequences come from an adult in good health.

The rearrangement uses TRBV4-1 and TRBJ1-3; a possible D gene is TRBD1 (6 bases). The V end was cut by 3 bases, the J end by 2 bases, with 17 bases between. This CDR3 has 17 residues. Germline V lookup: CDR1 MGHRA, CDR2 YSYEKL. The CDR3 spells CASSQAPGGSAGNTIYF. The CDR3 bases are TGCGCCAGCAGCCAGGCCCCCGGGGGCTCAGCTGGAAACACCATATATTTT.

The CDR3 DNA follows: TGTGCCAGCAAACGGACTAGCGGGGGAGTCCCAGAGACCCAGTACTTC. Protein: CASKRTSGGVPETQYF. V usage is TRBV27 and J usage is TRBJ2-5, with 13 positions matching TRBD2. Germline loops: CDR1 MNHEY, CDR2 SMNVEV (reference sequence). This CDR3 is 16 amino acids long. V was clipped by 7 bases and J by 4 bases; unmatched bases: 9.

This sequence joins TRBV29-1 and TRBJ2-3, with a tentative D call TRBD2 (6 bases). Trimming removed 7 bases at V and 2 bases at J, with 13 bases between. Germline V gene data show CDR1 as SQVTM and CDR2 as ANQGSEA. The CDR3 length is 13 residues. The CDR3 DNA is TGCAGCGCGGTGGAGGGACCCACAGATACGCAGTATTTT. It codes for CSAVEGPTDTQYF.

This clone was picked up a small number of times. CDR3 loop: CASSPPGPRNYGYTF. In nucleotides, the CDR3 is TGTGCCAGCTCACCACCGGGCCCGAGGAACTATGGCTACACCTTC. The gene calls are TRBV18 and TRBJ1-2; D remains ambiguous. The CDR3 covers 15 residues. From germline, CDR1 is KGHSH and CDR2 LQKENI. The V end lost 0 bases, the J end lost 2 bases, and 10 bases lay between the germline ends.

Worth noting for this clone: Other DNA sequences in this specimen translate into the identical CDR3. J is TRBJ1-2 and V is TRBV30; D remains unclear. Germline V gene data show CDR1 as GTSNPN and CDR2 as SVGIG (reference sequence). The CDR3 runs 11 residues. Trimming removed 0 bases at V and 7 bases at J, with 6 bases between. The CDR3 spells CAWSVGSGYTF. The CDR3 DNA reads as TGTGCCTGGAGTGTTGGGTCTGGCTACACCTTC.

The chain combines TRBV18 with TRBJ2-7; the D is unclear. This CDR3 is 14 amino acids long. Germline V gives CDR1 KGHSH, CDR2 LQKENI. Trimming cost V 2 bases and J 6 bases, with 14 bases left between them. The CDR3 DNA is TGTGCCAGCTCACCAGTTACAACACCGGGCGAGCAGTACTTC. Protein sequence: CASSPVTTPGEQYF.

The V call is TRBV10-3, the J call TRBJ2-2, with 7 bases identical to TRBD2. Per germline, CDR1 ENHRY and CDR2 SYGVKD. The CDR3 runs 17 residues. The J segment lost 0 bases and the V segment lost 2 bases, leaving 6 bases of the junction unmatched. CDR3 protein: CAISEGTGRANTGELFF. CDR3 in DNA: TGTGCCATCAGTGAGGGGACGGGGAGGGCGAACACCGGGGAGCTGTTTTTT.

This chain links TRBV6-2 or TRBV6-3 with TRBJ2-2; D ambiguous. The CDR3 is 13 amino acids. Germline V gene data show CDR1 as MNHEY and CDR2 as SVGEGT. V lost 2 bases and J lost 3, with 4 bases in between. Here the CDR3 DNA reads TGTGCCAGCAGTTACAGGGACACCGGGGAGCTGTTTTTT. It translates to CASSYRDTGELFF.

The chain has TRBV2 and TRBJ1-5; TRBD1 agrees at 7 bases. The length of the CDR3 is 15 residues. V gave up 1 base and J gave up 7 bases; unmatched junction bases: 7. Germline CDR1 is SNHLY and CDR2 is FYNNEI. The CDR3 region is CASSEGTGVGQPQHF. CDR3 DNA: TGTGCCAGCAGTGAAGGAACAGGGGTAGGACAGCCCCAGCATTTT. The full variable domain, its missing parts supplied by reference TRBV2 and TRBJ1-5, is EPEVTQTPSHQVTQMGQEVILRCVPISNHLYFYWYRQILGQKVEFLVSFYNNEISEKSEIFDDQFSVERPDGSNFTLKIRSTKLEDSAMYFCASSEGTGVGQPQHFGDGTRLSIL.

The genes are TRBV5-1 and TRBJ1-1; 7 bases line up with TRBD1. Germline CDR1 SGHRS, CDR2 YFSETQ. Germline trimming cut 7 bases from V and 8 bases from J; bases unmatched to any gene: 11. The length of the CDR3 is 13 residues. CDR3 DNA: TGCGCCAGCGGTTCTACACAGGGGACCGAAGCTTTCTTT. The encoded protein is CASGSTQGTEAFF.

J is TRBJ1-1 and V is TRBV28; the D gene is possibly TRBD1 (5 bases). This CDR3 comprises 14 residues. The germline V gene has CDR1 MDHEN and CDR2 SYDVKM. V was cut by 2 bases and J by 0 bases, with 7 bases left in between. DNA of the CDR3: TGTGCCAGCAGTTTACGGGGCCTGAACACTGAAGCTTTCTTT. Protein: CASSLRGLNTEAFF.

The genes are TRBV19 and TRBJ1-4, with D hard to call. Looked up from germline, CDR1 is LNHDA and CDR2 is SQIVND (reference sequence). The germline V and J ends were trimmed by 4 bases and 0 bases, with 6 bases remaining between them. The CDR3 totals 14 residues. The CDR3 loop reads CASSRNPTNEKLFF. The DNA for the CDR3 is TGTGCCAGTAGTAGGAACCCAACTAATGAAAAACTGTTTTTT.

This clone was recorded a few times. CDR3 nucleotide sequence: TGTGCCAGCAGTTTAATGACCGGGGAGCTGTTTTTT. Its translation is CASSLMTGELFF. The chain joins TRBV6-2 or TRBV6-3 to TRBJ2-2; no clear D gene. Germline V CDR1 and CDR2: MNHEY, SVGEGT. Trimming removed 4 bases at V and 5 bases at J, with 5 bases between. The CDR3 runs 12 residues.

The rearrangement links TRBV10-3 to TRBJ2-7; TRBD1 aligns across 8 bases. V dropped 6 bases and J dropped 5; count of bases not matched to a gene: 9. This CDR3 contains 14 residues. Germline CDR1 reads ENHRY; CDR2 reads SYGVKD. The DNA for the CDR3 is TGTGCCATCAGCCGGACCGGGACAGGTAACGAGCAGTACTTC. It encodes CAISRTGTGNEQYF.

The CDR3 DNA follows: TGTGCCAGCAGCGCGGGACTAGCGGGGGGAGCAGATACGCAGTATTTT. This encodes CASSAGLAGGADTQYF. The gene calls are TRBV5-8 and TRBJ2-3; 15 bases are a match to TRBD2. Germline CDR1 is SGHTS and CDR2 is YDEGEE. This CDR3 comprises 16 residues. V trimming: 4 bases; J trimming: 4 bases; junction bases outside the gene matches: 4.

J is TRBJ2-7 and V is TRBV3-1 (or the pseudogene TRBV3-2), with D hard to call. Deletions cut 7 bases from V and 2 bases from J, with 15 bases between. This CDR3 is 14 amino acids long. Germline V CDR1 and CDR2: LGHDT, YNNKEL (reference sequence). The CDR3 bases are TGTGCCAGCACGCCGCCCGACCGTACCTACGAGCAGTACTTC. Translated: CASTPPDRTYEQYF.

This chain links TRBV11-2 with TRBJ2-7; D unclear. This CDR3 is built from 15 residues. Germline V gene data show CDR1 as SGHAT and CDR2 as FQNNGV. V was pared by 1 base and J by 0 bases, with 10 bases between. The CDR3 sequence: CASSLGVTRSYEQYF. The CDR3 DNA follows: TGTGCCAGCAGCTTAGGCGTGACTCGCTCCTACGAGCAGTACTTC.

Of note for this clone: Other DNA sequences of this sample code for an identical CDR3. The V call is TRBV9, the J call TRBJ2-5; D is uncertain. The length of the CDR3 is 13 residues. V was trimmed by 1 base and J by 2 bases, leaving 6 bases between them. Germline V gene data show CDR1 as SGDLS and CDR2 as YYNGEE. The CDR3 region is CASSVRDQETQYF. The CDR3 DNA follows: TGTGCCAGCAGCGTAAGGGATCAAGAGACCCAGTACTTC. The full variable domain, its missing parts supplied by reference TRBV9 and TRBJ2-5, is DSGVTQTPKHLITATGQRVTLRCSPRSGDLSVYWYQQSLDQGLQFLIQYYNGEERAKGNILERFSAQQFPDLHSELNLSSLELGDSALYFCASSVRDQETQYFGPGTRLLVL.

J is TRBJ2-7 and V is TRBV2; 8 bases map to TRBD1. The CDR3 contains 16 residues. Germline V lookup: CDR1 SNHLY, CDR2 FYNNEI. The ends lost 7 bases at V and 0 bases at J; junction bases unmatched: 11. The CDR3 DNA reads TGTGCCAGCACTCCCCCACCGGGACAGGTCTCCTACGAGCAGTACTTC. Its protein is CASTPPPGQVSYEQYF. Looking up the rest from reference TRBV2 and TRBJ2-7 gives the full variable domain: EPEVTQTPSHQVTQMGQEVILRCVPISNHLYFYWYRQILGQKVEFLVSFYNNEISEKSEIFDDQFSVERPDGSNFTLKIRSTKLEDSAMYFCASTPPPGQVSYEQYFGPGTRLTVT.

The chain uses TRBV5-4 and TRBJ1-5; no clear D gene. Germline values: CDR1 SGHNT, CDR2 YYREEE (reference sequence). The CDR3 is 16 amino acids. The V end lost 0 bases, the J end lost 0 bases, and 10 bases lay between the germline ends. The DNA for the CDR3 is TGTGCCAGCAGCTTGGGAGGGATGCATAGCAATCAGCCCCAGCATTTT. Protein: CASSLGGMHSNQPQHF.

V usage is TRBV5-1 and J usage is TRBJ1-2; TRBD1 aligns across 8 bases. Germline CDR1 reads SGHRS; CDR2 reads YFSETQ. This CDR3 is built from 14 residues. V shed 3 bases and J 1 base; nucleotides not matched to a gene: 2. CDR3 bases: TGCGCCAGCAGCTGGGGACAGGATAACTATGGCTACACCTTC. Its protein product is CASSWGQDNYGYTF.

The CDR3 DNA follows: TGTGCCAGCTCAACCGGACAGGCCGTAAATTCACCCCTCCACTTT. Residues: CASSTGQAVNSPLHF. The chain carries TRBV18 and TRBJ1-6; 7 nucleotides align to TRBD1. Germline V gives CDR1 KGHSH, CDR2 LQKENI. Losses at the gene ends were 5 bases for V and 7 bases for J; bases not matched to a gene: 8. CDR3 length: 15 amino acids.

V gene TRBV6-1 combines with J gene TRBJ2-5, with D unclear. V was cut by 1 base and J by 2 bases, with 11 bases left in between. Germline V lookup: CDR1 MNHNS, CDR2 SASEGT. CDR3 length equals 15 residues. The CDR3 DNA sequence: TGTGCCAGCAGTGAAGACTGGACGAGACAAGAGACCCAGTACTTC. Its translation: CASSEDWTRQETQYF.

The chain carries TRBV5-1 and TRBJ1-5; TRBD1 might be the D (6 bases). Germline CDR1 and CDR2: SGHRS and YFSETQ. Trimming cost V 0 bases and J 5 bases, with 9 bases left between them. The CDR3 totals 14 residues. The CDR3 nucleotides are TGCGCCAGCAGCTTGGACAGGGACGATCAGCCCCAGCATTTT. Its protein product is CASSLDRDDQPQHF.

The chain couples TRBV4-2 to TRBJ2-3; D possibly matches TRBD1 or TRBD2 (5 bases each). The V gene lost 0 bases and the J gene lost 2 bases, with 12 bases spanning the gap. CDR1 LGHNA and CDR2 YNFKEQ come from the germline V gene. The CDR3 length is 16 residues. The CDR3 coding sequence is TGTGCCAGCAGCCAAGATCGGCAGGGAGACACAGATACGCAGTATTTT. Its translation is CASSQDRQGDTDTQYF.

The rearrangement links TRBV6-4 to TRBJ1-4; the match to TRBD1 covers 11 bases. The CDR3 sequence is 12 residues long. Germline CDR1 reads MRHNA; CDR2 reads SNTAGT. V shed 6 bases, J shed 11 bases, and the junction held 2 bases outside the gene matches. DNA of the CDR3: TGTGCCAGCAGGGGGACAGGGGGGAAACTGTTTTTT. This encodes CASRGTGGKLFF.

V usage is TRBV7-8 and J usage is TRBJ1-2, with D possibly TRBD1 on 6 matching bases. The V end was cut by 2 bases, the J end by 0 bases, with 22 bases between. Germline V lookup: CDR1 SGHVS, CDR2 FQNEAQ. The CDR3 loop spans 19 amino acids. CDR3 coding DNA: TGTGCCAGCAGCTTACCCGGGACATCTAGCCGACTTTCTAACTATGGCTACACCTTC. Translation gives CASSLPGTSSRLSNYGYTF. Supplemented by reference TRBV7-8 and TRBJ1-2, the full variable domain reads GAGVSQSPRYKVAKRGQDVALRCDPISGHVSLFWYQQALGQGPEFLTYFQNEAQLDKSGLPSDRFFAERPEGSVSTLKIQRTQQEDSAVYLCASSLPGTSSRLSNYGYTFGSGTRLTVV.

This clone was detected only once. This rearrangement joins TRBV6-2 or TRBV6-3 to TRBJ1-5; D is ambiguous. CDR1 and CDR2 (germline): MNHEY, SVGEGT. Between the trimmed V and J ends, which lost 2 bases and 0 bases, there was a span of 14 bases. CDR3 size: 17 residues. The CDR3 reads CASSYNQPVVSNQPQHF. The CDR3 nucleotides read TGTGCCAGCAGTTACAATCAGCCGGTCGTTAGCAATCAGCCCCAGCATTTT.

V usage is TRBV11-2 and J usage is TRBJ2-7, with a possible D match to TRBD2 (5 bases). CDR1 SGHAT and CDR2 FQNNGV come from the germline V gene. Trimming took 0 bases from V and 3 from J, leaving 12 bases between them. The CDR3 contains 15 residues. Written as DNA, the CDR3 is TGTGCCAGCAGCTTAGATAGCGCCAACTACTACGAGCAGTACTTC. Translation: CASSLDSANYYEQYF.